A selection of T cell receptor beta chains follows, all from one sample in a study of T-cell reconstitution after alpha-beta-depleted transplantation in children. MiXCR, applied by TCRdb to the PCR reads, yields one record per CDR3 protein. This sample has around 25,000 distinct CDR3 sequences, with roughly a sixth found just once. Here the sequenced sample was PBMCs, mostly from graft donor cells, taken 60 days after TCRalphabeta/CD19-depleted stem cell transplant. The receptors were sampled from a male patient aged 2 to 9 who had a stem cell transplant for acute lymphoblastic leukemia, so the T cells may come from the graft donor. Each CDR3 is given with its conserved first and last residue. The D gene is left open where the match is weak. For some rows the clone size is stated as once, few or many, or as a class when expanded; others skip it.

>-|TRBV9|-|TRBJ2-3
TGTGCCAGCAGCGTATTTCAGGGACTCGGCACAGATACGCAGTATTTT
CASSVFQGLGTDTQYF
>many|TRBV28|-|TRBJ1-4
TGTGCCAGCAGTAACCAGATACGACAGCTCTCAAATGAAAAACTGTTTTTT
CASSNQIRQLSNEKLFF
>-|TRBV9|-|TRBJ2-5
TGTGCCAGCAGCGTAGCAGGGGAGACCCAGTACTTC
CASSVAGETQYF
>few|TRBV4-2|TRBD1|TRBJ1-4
TGTGCCAGCAGAGGGACAGGCAATGAAAAACTGTTTTTT
CASRGTGNEKLFF
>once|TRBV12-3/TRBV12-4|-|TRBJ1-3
TGTGCCAGCAGTCCGGGTTCATCTGGAAACACCATATATTTT
CASSPGSSGNTIYF
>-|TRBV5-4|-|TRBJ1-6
TGTGCCAGTGGCTCACCAAGAGAGAATTCACCCCTCCACTTT
CASGSPRENSPLHF
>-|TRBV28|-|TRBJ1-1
TGTGCCAGCAGTTTATTGCCAGGGATGAACACTGAAGCTTTCTTT
CASSLLPGMNTEAFF
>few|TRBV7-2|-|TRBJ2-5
TGTGCCAGCAGCTTAGAAGTAAGCGTTAGCGCGAAGACCCAGTACTTC
CASSLEVSVSAKTQYF
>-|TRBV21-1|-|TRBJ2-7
TGTGCCAAGATCCGGACAGGGGTTTACGAGCAGTACTTC
CAKIRTGVYEQYF
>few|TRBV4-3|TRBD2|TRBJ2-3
TGCGCCAGCAGCCAAGATCGGGCTAGCGGGGGGTTGGCGGATACGCAGTATTTT
CASSQDRASGGLADTQYF
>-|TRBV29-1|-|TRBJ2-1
TGCAGCGTTGAAGGCGGGTCCTACAATGAGCAGTTCTTC
CSVEGGSYNEQFF
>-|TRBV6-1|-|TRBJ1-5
TGTGCCAGCAGTCCACTTGACTTAAATCAGCCCCAGCATTTT
CASSPLDLNQPQHF
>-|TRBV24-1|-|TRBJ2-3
TGTGCCACCATACTCCGGGAACCGAATCGGGCAGATACGCAGTATTTT
CATILREPNRADTQYF
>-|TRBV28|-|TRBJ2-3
TGTGCCAGCAGTCCCCACGGGGGCACAGATACGCAGTATTTT
CASSPHGGTDTQYF
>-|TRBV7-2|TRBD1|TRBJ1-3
TGTGCCAGCGGACAGGGAGTCAGCTCTGGAAACACCATATATTTT
CASGQGVSSGNTIYF
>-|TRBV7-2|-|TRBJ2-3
TGTGCCAGCAGCTTAAGGGCAGGATCCACAGATACGCAGTATTTT
CASSLRAGSTDTQYF
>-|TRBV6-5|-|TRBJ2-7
TGTGCCAGCAGTTACGCCGGGCGGAGCTACGAGCAGTACTTC
CASSYAGRSYEQYF
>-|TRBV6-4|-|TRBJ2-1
TGTGCCAGCAGTGACTGGGTGCGTGAGCAGTTCTTC
CASSDWVREQFF
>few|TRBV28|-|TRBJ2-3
TGTGCCAGCTCGCGGCGACAGATTAGCACAGATACGCAGTATTTT
CASSRRQISTDTQYF
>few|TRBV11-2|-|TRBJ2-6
TGTGCCAGCAGCCGGAGGACGTCTGGGGCCAACGTCCTGACTTTC
CASSRRTSGANVLTF
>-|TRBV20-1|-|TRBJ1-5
TGCAGTGCTAGAGATCCTGGCAATCAGCCCCAGCATTTT
CSARDPGNQPQHF
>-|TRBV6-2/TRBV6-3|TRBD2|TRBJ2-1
TGTGCCAGCAGGGATAGCGGGGGGGAATACAATGAGCAGTTCTTC
CASRDSGGEYNEQFF
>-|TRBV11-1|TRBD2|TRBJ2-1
TGTGCCAGCAGATGGACTAGCGGGAGGAGTTTGAATGAGCAGTTCTTC
CASRWTSGRSLNEQFF
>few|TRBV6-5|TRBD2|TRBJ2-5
TGTGCCAGCAGTTTCGGACTAGCGGGAGAGCAAGGGGAGACCCAGTACTTC
CASSFGLAGEQGETQYF
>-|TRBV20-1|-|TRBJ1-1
TGCAGTGCTAGAGATGGGTTCAGAACTGAAGCTTTCTTT
CSARDGFRTEAFF
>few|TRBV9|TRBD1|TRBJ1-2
TGTGCCAGCAACCCAGGGGGCGCACAATATGGCTACACCTTC
CASNPGGAQYGYTF
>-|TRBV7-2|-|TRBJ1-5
TGTGCCAGCAGCTTAGTGAGGGTTGACCAGCCCCAGCATTTT
CASSLVRVDQPQHF
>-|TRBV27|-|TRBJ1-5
TGTGCCAGCAGTCCGATGACAAAGTATAGCAATCAGCCCCAGCATTTT
CASSPMTKYSNQPQHF
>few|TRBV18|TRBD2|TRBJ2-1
TGTGCCAGCTCACCACTAGGGCCTAGCGGTAATGAGCAGTTCTTC
CASSPLGPSGNEQFF
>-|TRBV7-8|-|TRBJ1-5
TGTGCCAGCAGCTTGGGTGATTTTAGCAATCAGCCCCAGCATTTT
CASSLGDFSNQPQHF
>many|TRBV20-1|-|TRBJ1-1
TGCAGTGCTAGACAGGGTGACTTCAAGACTGAAGCTTTCTTT
CSARQGDFKTEAFF
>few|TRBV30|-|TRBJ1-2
TGTGCCTGGAGACCCCCACGGGCTAACTATGGCTACACCTTC
CAWRPPRANYGYTF
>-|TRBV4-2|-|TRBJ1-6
TGTGCCAGCAGCCAAGATATTAGGGGCAATTCACCCCTCCACTTT
CASSQDIRGNSPLHF
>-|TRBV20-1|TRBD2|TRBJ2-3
TGCAGTGCTATGACCGGGACTAGAGGAGATACGCAGTATTTT
CSAMTGTRGDTQYF
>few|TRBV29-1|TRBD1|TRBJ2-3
TGCAGCGTCAATGACCGGGACAGGGGGACCGATACGCAGTATTTT
CSVNDRDRGTDTQYF
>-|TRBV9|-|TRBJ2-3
TGTGCCAGCAGCGTGTCAGCCCGTGCTAGCACAGATACGCAGTATTTT
CASSVSARASTDTQYF
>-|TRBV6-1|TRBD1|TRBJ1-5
TGTGCCAGCAGAGACAGGGAAAGGCTCAATCAGCCCCAGCATTTT
CASRDRERLNQPQHF
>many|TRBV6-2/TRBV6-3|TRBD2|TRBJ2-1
TGTGCCAGCAGTCTCCGGGGACTAGCGGTATACAATGAGCAGTTCTTC
CASSLRGLAVYNEQFF
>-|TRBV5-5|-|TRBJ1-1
TGTGCCAGCATCGCAACAGGACTTGGATTTGAAGCTTTCTTT
CASIATGLGFEAFF
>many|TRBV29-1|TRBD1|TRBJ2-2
TGCAGCGCCGCCAGACAGGGAAGCACCGGGGAGCTGTTTTTT
CSAARQGSTGELFF
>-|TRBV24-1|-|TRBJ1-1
TGTGCCACCACTTACGAACGAGGGAAAGACACTGAAGCTTTCTTT
CATTYERGKDTEAFF
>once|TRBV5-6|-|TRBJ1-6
TGTGCCATGAGCCCCGGGCACTATAATTCACCCCTCCACTTT
CAMSPGHYNSPLHF
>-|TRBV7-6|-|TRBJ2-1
TGTGCCAGCAGCTCCGCGGGGGCGACTTCCTACAATGAGCAGTTCTTC
CASSSAGATSYNEQFF
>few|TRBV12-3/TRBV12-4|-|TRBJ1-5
TGTGCCAGCAGTTTAGATCCCCATCAGCCCCAGCATTTT
CASSLDPHQPQHF
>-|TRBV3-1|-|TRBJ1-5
TGTGCCAGCAGCCAAGGGTTGGGTAGCAATCAGCCCCAGCATTTT
CASSQGLGSNQPQHF
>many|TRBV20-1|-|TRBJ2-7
TGCAGTGCTCCCTTATTTCAGGGGAGCTACGAGCAGTACTTC
CSAPLFQGSYEQYF
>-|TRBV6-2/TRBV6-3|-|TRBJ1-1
TGTGCCAGCAGTTATAGGGGGTACACTGAAGCTTTCTTT
CASSYRGYTEAFF
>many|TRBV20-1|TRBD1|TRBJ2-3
TGCAGTGCCCAAGTGGGGACAGGGATAGATACGCAGTATTTT
CSAQVGTGIDTQYF
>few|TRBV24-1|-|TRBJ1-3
TGTGCCACCCAGGGAGATGGAAACACCATATATTTT
CATQGDGNTIYF
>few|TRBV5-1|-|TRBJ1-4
TGCGCCAGCAGCTCCTCGGAAGGTGAAAAACTGTTTTTT
CASSSSEGEKLFF
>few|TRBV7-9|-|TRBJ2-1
TGTGCCAGCAGCTTAGCCCGGGACGGGCCCTACAATGAGCAGTTCTTC
CASSLARDGPYNEQFF
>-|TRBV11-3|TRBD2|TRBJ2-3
TGTGCCAGCAGCTCGGCTCGGGAGGGCCCAGATACGCAGTATTTT
CASSSAREGPDTQYF
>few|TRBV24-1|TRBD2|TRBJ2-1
TGTGCCACCAGTGATTTTGGGAGCGGGGGGCAGTTCTTC
CATSDFGSGGQFF
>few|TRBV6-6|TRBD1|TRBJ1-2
TGTGCCAGCAGGGACAGGGAAAAGGATGGCTACACCTTC
CASRDREKDGYTF
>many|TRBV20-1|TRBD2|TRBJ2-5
TGCAGTGCCGTCCCCGGGACTAGCGCCCAAGAGACCCAGTACTTC
CSAVPGTSAQETQYF